The sequence of this TCR beta chain was determined in a study of cytomegalovirus exposure and HLA in healthy donors. The CDR3 has 15 amino acids. The V and J ends lost 3 bases and 3 bases, in that order; junction bases with no gene match: 5. The germline V gene encodes CDR1 SGDLS and CDR2 YYNGEE. The PCR ran on 60 Vbeta and 13 Jbeta primers. Clones were read by immunoSEQ multiplex PCR, and TCRdb kept only the in-frame ones, dropping some. The sample holds 130,000 or so clones, about 81% seen once. This chain joins TRBV9 and TRBJ2-7; 11 positions agree with TRBD2. The clonotype comes from a woman in her 50s in good health and CMV-seropositive. The sample taken for sequencing was PBMCs. CDR3 coding DNA: TGTGCCAGCAGCGCATACGGGACTAGCGGCTACGAGCAGTACTTC. It codes for CASSAYGTSGYEQYF.